This T cell receptor beta chain was identified during a study of T cells after yellow fever vaccination. Germline V lookup: CDR1 MNHEY, CDR2 SMNVEV (reference sequence). CDR3 length: 14 amino acids. Trimming pared 2 bases from V and 6 bases from J, leaving 10 bases between. TCRdb re-derived calls from the 5' RACE reads in MiXCR, one entry per CDR3 protein. The table lists over 250,000 distinct CDR3 sequences, roughly 4% of them singletons. The chain combines TRBV27 with TRBJ2-2; D remains unclear. The sample here was PBMCs, taken 5 days after the yellow fever booster vaccination. The clonotype was recovered from a man aged 18 to 35 who received the YFV17D yellow fever vaccine. CDR3 bases: TGTGCCAGCAGTTTAACCACTACGGCCGGGGAGCTGTTTTTT. Its protein is CASSLTTTAGELFF.